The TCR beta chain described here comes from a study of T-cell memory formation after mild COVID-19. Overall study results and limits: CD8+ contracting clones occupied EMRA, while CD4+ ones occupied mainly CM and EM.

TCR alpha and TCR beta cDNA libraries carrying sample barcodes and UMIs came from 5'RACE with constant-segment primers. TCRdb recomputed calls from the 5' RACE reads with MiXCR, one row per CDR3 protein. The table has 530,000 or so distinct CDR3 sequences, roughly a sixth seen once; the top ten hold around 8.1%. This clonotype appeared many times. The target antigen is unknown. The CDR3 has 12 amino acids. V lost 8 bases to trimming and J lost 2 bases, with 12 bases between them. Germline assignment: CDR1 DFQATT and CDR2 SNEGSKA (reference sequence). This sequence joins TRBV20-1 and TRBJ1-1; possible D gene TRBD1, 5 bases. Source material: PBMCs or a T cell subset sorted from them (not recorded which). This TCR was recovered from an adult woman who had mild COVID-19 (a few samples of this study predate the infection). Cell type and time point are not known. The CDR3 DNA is TGCAGTATAGGGCAGGGAAACACTGAAGCTTTCTTT. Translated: CSIGQGNTEAFF.